This paragraph reports one T cell receptor (beta chain). This entry is derived from a study of T cells in women clearing cervical HPV infection. Libraries were prepared by immunoSEQ multiplex PCR; TCRdb keeps only in-frame clonotypes and omits some of them. The table gives about 14,000 clones; the top ten clones make up around 21% of it. This sequence originates from a woman aged 18 to 75 with a cervical HPV16 infection that either progressed to CIN3+ or cleared (not recorded which). Material: blood buffy coat.

The sequenced CDR3 bases are TGTGCCTGGAGTGTACGCGGGGGGGCGCGAAGC. Its translation: CAWSVRGGARS. The CDR3 in full is CAWSVRGGARSYTF. The chain couples TRBV30 to TRBJ1-2; D may be TRBD1 (6 bases). The CDR3 goes on 3 residues after the read ends, and that part is filled in from the germline J gene. This CDR3 has 14 amino acids. Germline loops: CDR1 GTSNPN, CDR2 SVGIG (reference sequence).